These 13 T cell receptor beta chains originate from one sample sequenced in a study of identical twins (dated by TCRdb to about 2016). Library prep was done by 5' RACE. These reads were obtained on an Illumina HiSeq 2000. TCRdb's own reprocessing of the public reads used fastp at Q25 and MiXCR and kept productive beta chains. Each CDR3 protein gets just one entry, which takes the most common genes and DNA from the rows behind it. For this sample the table gives under 800,000 distinct CDR3 sequences, of which over 20% were detected only once. Jointly, the top ten make up around 4.5% of the sample. Separately, the same data were catalogued under a study of T cells expressing NK-cell markers.

Sequences were obtained from PBMCs. These receptors were obtained from a woman aged 18 to 35 in good health.

V usage is TRBV27 and J usage is TRBJ2-5; the D gene is possibly TRBD2 (7 bases). This CDR3 region has 18 residues. V shed 0 bases and J shed 2 bases, with 19 bases lying between them. Per germline, CDR1 MNHEY and CDR2 SMNVEV (reference sequence). The CDR3 DNA follows: TGTGCCAGCAGTTTATCTTTCACGGGGGGCCCCTTACAAGAGACCCAGTACTTC. Its translation: CASSLSFTGGPLQETQYF.

CDR3 nucleotide sequence: TGTGCCAGCAGTTTATGGGGGACTAGTTCACATGAGCAGTTCTTC. Translation: CASSLWGTSSHEQFF. This chain links TRBV12-3 or TRBV12-4 with TRBJ2-1, with TRBD2 identical over 8 bases. Trimming took 2 bases from V and 8 from J; bases not matched to a gene: 8. The CDR3 contains 15 residues.

The CDR3 is CASSYMTQSSYNEQFF. The CDR3 DNA reads as TGTGCCAGCAGTTACATGACACAGAGCTCCTACAATGAGCAGTTCTTC. The chain couples TRBV6-7 to TRBJ2-1; the D is unclear. TRBV6-7 is filed as an ORF, its function uncertain. The V gene lost 2 bases and the J gene lost 0 bases, with 11 bases spanning the gap. The CDR3 is 16 amino acids.

This rearrangement joins TRBV7-9 to TRBJ2-1; D call uncertain. Trimming shortened V by 1 base and J by 0 bases, and 10 bases separated the two germline ends. Germline CDR1 SEHNR, CDR2 FQNEAQ (reference sequence). This CDR3 contains 16 residues. The CDR3 DNA follows: TGTGCCAGCAGCTTAGGGGAAACGAGCTCCTACAATGAGCAGTTCTTC. Translated, it gives CASSLGETSSYNEQFF.

The chain carries TRBV20-1 and TRBJ2-3; 9 bases align to TRBD2. This CDR3 region has 14 residues. CDR1 DFQATT and CDR2 SNEGSKA come from the germline V gene (reference sequence). The V gene end was trimmed by 4 bases and the J gene end by 6 bases; junction bases not matched to a gene: 8. Written as DNA, the CDR3 is TGCAGTGCTACGACTAGCGGTGGGGTGGATACGCAGTATTTT. Translated: CSATTSGGVDTQYF.

This clonotype was seen only a few times. The CDR3 reads CASSPAGTGDGYTF. The CDR3 nucleotides are TGTGCCAGCAGCCCGGCCGGGACAGGTGACGGCTACACCTTC. The chain recombines TRBV5-6 with TRBJ1-2; TRBD1 aligns across 8 bases. J lost 8 bases, V lost 4 bases, and 10 bases had no gene match. Germline loops: CDR1 SGHDT, CDR2 YYEEEE. CDR3 length: 14 amino acids.

The chain carries TRBV20-1 and TRBJ2-7; D might be TRBD2 (6 bases). This CDR3 contains 12 residues. Trimming left V 4 bases short and J 6 bases short, with 13 bases between. In germline, CDR1 is DFQATT, CDR2 SNEGSKA (reference sequence). The CDR3 loop reads CSAIPGGTEQYF. Here the CDR3 DNA reads TGCAGTGCTATACCCGGCGGGACCGAGCAGTACTTC.

The chain joins TRBV11-2 to TRBJ1-1, with D maybe TRBD1 (5 bases). Germline loops: CDR1 SGHAT, CDR2 FQNNGV. The CDR3 has 17 amino acids. Trimming took off 2 bases at V and 6 bases at J, with 22 bases between the two ends. The CDR3 region is CASSLQFTWGESSEAFF. DNA for the CDR3: TGTGCCAGCAGCTTACAGTTTACGTGGGGCGAGAGCTCTGAAGCTTTCTTT.

This clonotype has only a few counts. The rearrangement links TRBV4-1 to TRBJ2-1, with 8 bases matching TRBD2. Germline trimming cut 1 base from V and 5 bases from J; bases unmatched to any gene: 4. This CDR3 is built from 15 residues. Germline CDR1 and CDR2: MGHRA and YSYEKL. CDR3 sequence reads: CASSQGLAHHNEQFF. The CDR3 coding sequence is TGCGCCAGCAGCCAAGGACTAGCGCATCACAATGAGCAGTTCTTC.

The rearrangement links TRBV15 to TRBJ2-1, with D tentatively TRBD2 (6 bases). CDR1 is LNHNV and CDR2 is YYDKDF in the germline V gene (reference sequence). There are 18 residues in the CDR3. V was clipped by 0 bases and J by 4 bases, with 19 bases between them. The DNA of the CDR3 is TGTGCCACCAGCAGAGATCTTCACTTGGGCGGGAAGTACAATGAGCAGTTCTTC. It is translated as CATSRDLHLGGKYNEQFF.

This clonotype occurred a few times. The chain couples TRBV27 to TRBJ1-2; no definite D call. Germline V lookup: CDR1 MNHEY, CDR2 SMNVEV (reference sequence). Trimming removed 8 bases from V and 2 bases from J, with 12 bases in between. This CDR3 contains 13 residues. In DNA, the CDR3 is TGTGCCAGCGGTTCACTGGGGAACTATGGCTACACCTTC. The encoded protein is CASGSLGNYGYTF.

V usage is TRBV12-3 or TRBV12-4 and J usage is TRBJ1-2; D may be TRBD1 (6 bases). V was shortened by 7 bases and J by 6 bases, with 33 bases between the two germline ends. The CDR3 is 19 amino acids. CDR3 sequence (DNA): TGTGCCAGCACCACCGCTCCGTGGAGGGGGTCCCCCACGGTCCATGGCTACACCTTC. Its translation is CASTTAPWRGSPTVHGYTF.

This clonotype appeared many times. Here the CDR3 DNA reads TGCAGCGTTGACAGGGCAGGCGAGCAGTACTTC. This gives the protein CSVDRAGEQYF. V gene TRBV29-1 combines with J gene TRBJ2-7; maybe TRBD1 (5 bases). Trimming cost V 3 bases and J 6 bases, with 9 bases left between them. The CDR3 sequence is 11 residues long. Germline CDR1 SQVTM, CDR2 ANQGSEA.